This passage covers 8 T cell receptor beta chains from one sample sequenced in a study of cytotoxic CD8 clonotypes in ibrutinib-treated CLL. Assay used: immunoSEQ multiplex PCR; TCRdb lists only in-frame clones, some missing. Of about 140,000 clones detected, approximately 80% appear once; the ten largest clones hold 7.6%. The starting material was PBMCs, obtained after 36 months of ibrutinib treatment. The receptors here all came from a human donor with chronic lymphocytic leukemia.

This chain connects TRBV6-1 to TRBJ2-1; 10 positions agree with TRBD1. The CDR3 covers 13 residues. Germline CDR1 MNHNS, CDR2 SASEGT. The V and J ends lost 4 bases and 9 bases, in that order; junction bases with no gene match: 3. CDR3 DNA: TGTGCCAGCAGTGGACAGGGGGCGGGTGAGCAGTTCTTC. It specifies CASSGQGAGEQFF.

This clone was seen just once. V usage is TRBV29-1 and J usage is TRBJ2-2; 8 nucleotides line up with TRBD2. This CDR3 region has 16 residues. Trimming took 0 bases from V and 4 from J; bases not matched to a gene: 7. CDR1 is SQVTM, CDR2 ANQGSEA, per germline. The CDR3 coding sequence is TGCAGCGTTGAAGAGACCAGCGGGAGCCCCACCGGGGAGCTGTTTTTT. As protein: CSVEETSGSPTGELFF.

The CDR3 reads CASKPLQADTQYF. In DNA, the CDR3 is TGCGCCAGCAAGCCTCTACAGGCAGATACGCAGTATTTT. This chain joins TRBV4-1 and TRBJ2-3; tentative D call: TRBD1 (5 bases). This CDR3 region has 13 residues. The ends were cut back, 7 bases at V and 4 bases at J, with 12 bases in the middle. Germline lookup yields CDR1 MGHRA and CDR2 YSYEKL.

The table lists this clone with a few counts. The chain carries TRBV11-3 and TRBJ2-2; D uncertain. V was cut by 1 base and J by 2 bases, with 5 bases left in between. The CDR3 is made up of 14 amino acids. Germline CDR1 reads SGHNT; CDR2 reads YENEEA. CDR3 nucleotide sequence: TGTGCCAGCAGCTTAGGGGATAACACCGGGGAGCTGTTTTTT. It encodes CASSLGDNTGELFF.

The rearrangement uses TRBV6-1 and TRBJ1-2; D ambiguous. Per germline, CDR1 MNHNS and CDR2 SASEGT. The germline V and J ends were trimmed by 2 bases and 4 bases, with 11 bases remaining between them. The CDR3 length is 14 residues. CDR3 sequence (DNA): TGTGCCAGCAGTGAATCGGAGGAGCCCTATGGCTACACCTTC. Residues: CASSESEEPYGYTF.

The chain's CDR3 is CASGRVGPQETQYF. CDR3 sequence (DNA): TGTGCCAGCGGGAGGGTGGGCCCTCAAGAGACCCAGTACTTC. This chain joins TRBV21-1 and TRBJ2-5; whether TRBD2, the table's D call, matches the DNA was not checked. TRBV21-1 is designated a pseudogene. The CDR3 sequence is 14 residues long.

This clone has just one count. The chain employs TRBV5-1 and TRBJ2-3, with D perhaps TRBD1 (5 bases). The CDR3 spans 16 residues. Germline V CDR1 and CDR2: SGHRS, YFSETQ. Trimming took off 5 bases at V and 1 base at J, with 17 bases between the two ends. The CDR3 sequence: CASRPSRWGGTDTQYF. The CDR3, as DNA: TGCGCCAGCAGGCCCTCTAGGTGGGGCGGCACAGATACGCAGTATTTT.

This clone was counted only a few times. This chain joins TRBV6-6 and TRBJ2-7; 9 bases fit TRBD2. Trimming cost V 0 bases and J 5 bases; bases outside gene matches: 5. CDR3 length equals 15 residues. The germline gives CDR1 MNHNY, CDR2 SVGAGI (reference sequence). The CDR3 DNA sequence: TGTGCCAGCAGTTACTCGGGCGGGAGGGCCAACGAGCAGTACTTC. This sequence encodes CASSYSGGRANEQYF.